A selection of T cell receptor beta chains follows, all from one sample in a study of cytomegalovirus exposure and HLA in healthy donors. This table comes from immunoSEQ multiplex PCR, and its TCRdb copy is limited to in-frame clones, with some not included. The top ten hold roughly 2% of the sample, which has about 260,000 clones, about 83% seen once. The sequencing input was PBMCs. The receptor set was obtained from a woman between 40 and 55 years old in good health and CMV-seropositive. The CDR3 runs from the conserved cysteine through the conserved F or W. A D gene is named only where the DNA matches it firmly. Not all rows give a size; the values are once, few, many and, for expanded clones, a class.

j_call | d_call | v_call | clone_size | cdr3_nt | cdr3_aa
TRBJ1-1 | - | TRBV27 | - | TGTGCCAGCAGTTTATCGAGGGAGGGGTACACTGAAGCTTTCTTT | CASSLSREGYTEAFF
TRBJ2-5 | TRBD2 | TRBV6-1 | - | TGTGCCAGCAGTGTTGGGACTAGCGGAGAGACCCAGTACTTC | CASSVGTSGETQYF
TRBJ2-3 | TRBD2 | TRBV6-1 | few | TGTGCCAGCAGTGAAGAAGCGGGAGGGCCAGATACGCAGTATTTT | CASSEEAGGPDTQYF
TRBJ2-4 | TRBD2 | TRBV2 | few | TGTGCCAGCAGTGGGGCTAGCGGGAGAACGGGAAACATTCAGTACTTC | CASSGASGRTGNIQYF
TRBJ1-1 | - | TRBV27 | - | TGTGCCAGCAGTAAAGGGAGTTTCTTGAACACTGAAGCTTTCTTT | CASSKGSFLNTEAFF
TRBJ2-2 | TRBD2 | TRBV27 | - | TGTGCCAGCAGGGAACTAGCGGGAGGGCGGGAGCTGTTTTTT | CASRELAGGRELFF
TRBJ2-1 | - | TRBV7-9 | - | TGTGCCAGCAGCACGAGCCTCCCGGATGAGCAGTTCTTC | CASSTSLPDEQFF
TRBJ2-7 | TRBD2 | TRBV7-3 | - | TGTGCCAGCAGCCCGGGACTAGCGGGAGTCTACGAGCAGTACTTC | CASSPGLAGVYEQYF
TRBJ2-7 | TRBD2 | TRBV7-6 | - | TGTGCCAGCAGCTCCACCCCTAGCGGGTCCTACGAGCAGTACTTC | CASSSTPSGSYEQYF
TRBJ2-7 | - | TRBV7-9 | - | TGTGCCAGCAGCAAAAACCCGGTCTCCTACGAGCAGTACTTC | CASSKNPVSYEQYF
TRBJ2-7 | TRBD1 | TRBV30 | - | TGTGCCTGGAGTTTTAGCTGGACAGGCTACGAGCAGTACTTC | CAWSFSWTGYEQYF
TRBJ1-2 | - | TRBV30 | - | TGTGCCTGGAGTCCCCCCGGGGGGGTCGGAGGCTATGGCTACACCTTC | CAWSPPGGVGGYGYTF
TRBJ2-3 | TRBD2 | TRBV9 | - | TGTGCCAGCAGCGCCCCAGCGGGAGGGCCGAATACGCAGTATTTT | CASSAPAGGPNTQYF
TRBJ1-3 | - | TRBV7-6 | - | TGTGCCAGCAGCACCACGCAGGGAGGAAACACCATATATTTT | CASSTTQGGNTIYF
TRBJ2-5 | - | TRBV13 | - | TGTGCCAGCAGCTTCAGGGGCCCTAGAGAGACCCAGTACTTC | CASSFRGPRETQYF
TRBJ1-2 | TRBD1 | TRBV30 | - | TGTGCCTGGAGTCCTACAGGGGGCGGCTATGGCTACACCTTC | CAWSPTGGGYGYTF
TRBJ1-1 | - | TRBV20-1 | - | TGCAGTGCTAGAGATCGGTTGGAAGCTTTCTTT | CSARDRLEAFF
TRBJ2-7 | TRBD2 | TRBV27 | - | TGTGCCAGCAGCAGAACTAGCGGGAGAGTAATCGAGCAGTACTTC | CASSRTSGRVIEQYF
TRBJ2-1 | TRBD2 | TRBV6-1 | - | TGTGCCAGCAGTGAACAGATAGCGGGAAAAGGGAGTGAGCAGTTCTTC | CASSEQIAGKGSEQFF
TRBJ1-1 | - | TRBV5-1 | - | TGCGCCAGCAGCTTGGACGAGGGCCCTCCAAACACTGAAGCTTTCTTT | CASSLDEGPPNTEAFF
TRBJ2-2 | TRBD2 | TRBV28 | - | TGTGCCAGCAGTTCGAGCGGGAGGGCCGGGGAGCTGTTTTTT | CASSSSGRAGELFF
TRBJ2-5 | - | TRBV4-2 | few | TGTGCCAGCAGCCAAGACCCCCGGGAGACCCAGTACTTC | CASSQDPRETQYF
TRBJ2-4 | - | TRBV7-2 | - | TGTGCCAGCAGCACTAGGGTGGACTCTCTAGCCAAAAACATTCAGTACTTC | CASSTRVDSLAKNIQYF
TRBJ2-7 | - | TRBV2 | - | TGTGCCAGCAGTGAAGTCTACCTGCAGTACTTC | CASSEVYLQYF
TRBJ2-7 | - | TRBV2 | - | TGTGCCAGCAGTGGTAGCGGTCTGCTCTCCTACGAGCAGTACTTC | CASSGSGLLSYEQYF
TRBJ1-2 | - | TRBV9 | - | TGTGCCAGCAGCGTTGACACAGACTATGGCTACACCTTC | CASSVDTDYGYTF
TRBJ1-6 | - | TRBV28 | - | TGTGCCACCCGAAGGGGAGGGGAGGCTTCACCCCTCCACTTT | CATRRGGEASPLHF
TRBJ1-2 | - | TRBV19 | - | TGTGCCAGTAGTATTGGTCAGGGTAGCGGCTACACCTTC | CASSIGQGSGYTF
TRBJ2-7 | TRBD2 | TRBV6-1 | - | TGTGCCAGCAGTCCCCTGGGGGGGAAATCCTACGAGCAGTACTTC | CASSPLGGKSYEQYF
TRBJ2-2 | - | TRBV2 | - | TGTGCCAGCAGTGAAACTAGTGGGGAGCTGTTTTTT | CASSETSGELFF
TRBJ2-3 | - | TRBV15 | - | TGTGCCACCAGCAGGGGGGGTGGTTATCCTCGCACAGATACGCAGTATTTT | CATSRGGGYPRTDTQYF
TRBJ1-5 | - | TRBV29-1 | - | TGCAGCGTTGAAGTCAGGGAGGGTCAGCCCCAGCATTTT | CSVEVREGQPQHF
TRBJ1-3 | - | TRBV19 | - | TGTGCCAGTAGTATAACAGCCCCTGGAAACACCATATATTTT | CASSITAPGNTIYF
TRBJ2-2 | - | TRBV18 | - | TGTGCCAGCTCAGGCGGGGAAAACACCGGGGAGCTGTTTTTT | CASSGGENTGELFF
TRBJ1-4 | TRBD1 | TRBV27 | - | TGTGCCAGCAGTGCGAGGACAGGGGGCAAGGAAAAACTGTTTTTT | CASSARTGGKEKLFF